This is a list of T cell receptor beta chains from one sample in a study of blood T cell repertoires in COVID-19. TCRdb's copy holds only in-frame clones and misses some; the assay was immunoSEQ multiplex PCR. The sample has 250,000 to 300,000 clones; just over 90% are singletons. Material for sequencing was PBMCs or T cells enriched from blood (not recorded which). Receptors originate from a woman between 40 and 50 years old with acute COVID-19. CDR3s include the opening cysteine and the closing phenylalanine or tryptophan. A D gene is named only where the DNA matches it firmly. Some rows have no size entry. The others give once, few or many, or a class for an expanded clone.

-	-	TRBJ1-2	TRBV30	CAWSGGGYGYTF	TGTGCCTGGAGTGGGGGGGGCTATGGCTACACCTTC
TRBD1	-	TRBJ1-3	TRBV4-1	CASSLQGTGNTIYF	TGCGCCAGCAGCCTACAGGGGACTGGAAACACCATATATTTT
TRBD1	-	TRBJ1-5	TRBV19	CASSTRQGRGQPQHF	TGTGCCAGTAGTACCCGACAGGGGAGGGGGCAGCCCCAGCATTTT
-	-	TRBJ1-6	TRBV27	CASSFIRGRDNSPLHF	TGTGCCAGCAGTTTCATCAGGGGTCGGGATAATTCACCCCTCCACTTT
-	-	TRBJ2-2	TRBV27	CASDRTNTGELFF	TGTGCCAGCGACAGGACGAACACCGGGGAGCTGTTTTTT
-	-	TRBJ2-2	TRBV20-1	CSASARVTGELFF	TGCAGTGCTAGTGCCAGGGTAACCGGGGAGCTGTTTTTT
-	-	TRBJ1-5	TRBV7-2	CASSLGAGPNQPQHF	TGTGCCAGCAGCTTAGGCGCAGGGCCCAATCAGCCCCAGCATTTT
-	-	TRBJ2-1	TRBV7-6	CASSSRTYNEQFF	TGTGCCAGCAGCTCGAGGACCTACAATGAGCAGTTCTTC
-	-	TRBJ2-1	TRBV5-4	CASSPVGIAVGHEQFF	TGTGCCAGCAGCCCCGTCGGGATAGCGGTGGGCCATGAGCAGTTCTTC
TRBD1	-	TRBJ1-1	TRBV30	CAWNSGQGANTEAFF	TGTGCCTGGAACTCGGGACAGGGGGCGAACACTGAAGCTTTCTTT
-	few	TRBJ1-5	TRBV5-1	CASSLVGDQPQHF	TGCGCCAGCAGCTTGGTAGGGGATCAGCCCCAGCATTTT
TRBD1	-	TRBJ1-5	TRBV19	CASSIGQGRGSNQPQHF	TGTGCCAGTAGTATTGGACAGGGGAGAGGAAGCAATCAGCCCCAGCATTTT
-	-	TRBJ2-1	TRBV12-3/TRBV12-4	CASSLEGLPAQFF	TGTGCCAGCAGTTTAGAGGGACTCCCGGCGCAGTTCTTC
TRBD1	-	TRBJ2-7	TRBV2	CASRAPGTGSPSYEQYF	TGTGCCAGCAGGGCCCCCGGGACAGGGTCGCCATCCTACGAGCAGTACTTC
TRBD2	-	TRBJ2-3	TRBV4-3	CASSQAGGPTDTQYF	TGCGCCAGCAGCCAAGCGGGAGGCCCCACAGATACGCAGTATTTT
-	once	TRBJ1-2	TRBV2	CASSVRAVNTF	TGTGCCAGCAGTGTGCGAGCGGTCAACACCTTC
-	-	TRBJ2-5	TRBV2	CASSEQGYGKETQYF	TGTGCCAGCAGTGAACAGGGGTATGGTAAAGAGACCCAGTACTTC
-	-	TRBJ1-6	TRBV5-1	CASSLSESSYNSPLHF	TGCGCCAGCAGCTTGAGCGAGAGCTCCTATAATTCACCCCTCCACTTT
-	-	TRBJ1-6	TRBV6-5	CASSYAGGSSPLHF	TGTGCCAGCAGTTACGCGGGGGGCAGTTCACCCCTCCACTTT
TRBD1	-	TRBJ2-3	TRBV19	CASSARDRGTDTQYF	TGTGCCAGTAGTGCCCGGGACAGGGGCACAGATACGCAGTATTTT
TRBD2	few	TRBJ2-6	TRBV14	CASSHSGGSYGANVLTF	TGTGCCAGCAGCCACAGCGGCGGGAGTTACGGGGCCAACGTCCTGACTTTC
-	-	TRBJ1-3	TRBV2	CASRREYSGNTIYF	TGTGCCAGCAGACGGGAATACTCTGGAAACACCATATATTTT
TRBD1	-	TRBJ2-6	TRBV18	CASSGGQFISGANVLTF	TGTGCCAGCTCAGGGGGACAGTTTATCTCTGGGGCCAACGTCCTGACTTTC
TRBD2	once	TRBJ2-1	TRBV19	CASKDSIAGSNEQFF	TGTGCCAGTAAGGACTCAATAGCGGGATCGAATGAGCAGTTCTTC
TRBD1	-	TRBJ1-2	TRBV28	CASSSQGDYGYTF	TGTGCCAGCAGTTCTCAGGGGGACTATGGCTACACCTTC
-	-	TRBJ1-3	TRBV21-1	CASSKGDRSSGNTIYF	TGTGCCAGCAGCAAAGGCGACAGAAGCTCTGGAAACACCATATATTTT
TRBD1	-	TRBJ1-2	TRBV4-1	CASSRGEGAPNYGYTF	TGCGCCAGCAGCAGAGGAGAGGGGGCGCCTAACTATGGCTACACCTTC
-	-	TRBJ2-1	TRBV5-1	CASSLAGNAFIDEQFF	TGCGCCAGCAGCCTCGCGGGGAATGCGTTTATCGATGAGCAGTTCTTC
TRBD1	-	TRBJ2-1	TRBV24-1	CATRDRVDEQFF	TGTGCCACCCGGGACAGGGTTGATGAGCAGTTCTTC
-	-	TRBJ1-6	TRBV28	CASTLDRSSYNSPLHF	TGTGCCAGCACCCTCGACAGAAGCTCCTATAATTCACCCCTCCACTTT
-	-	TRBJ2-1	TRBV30	CAWSQTGNEQFF	TGTGCCTGGAGTCAAACGGGCAATGAGCAGTTCTTC
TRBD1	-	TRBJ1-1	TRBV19	CASSWTGGMSTEAFF	TGTGCCAGTAGTTGGACAGGAGGAATGAGCACTGAAGCTTTCTTT
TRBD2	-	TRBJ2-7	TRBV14	CATARAGGPSYEQYF	TGTGCCACTGCCCGGGCGGGAGGGCCCTCGTACGAGCAGTACTTC
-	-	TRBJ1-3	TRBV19	CASSIDPTGRANTIYF	TGTGCCAGTAGTATAGATCCAACAGGGAGAGCAAACACCATATATTTT
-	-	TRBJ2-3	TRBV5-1	CASSLDRDTQYF	TGCGCCAGCAGCTTGGATCGAGATACGCAGTATTTT
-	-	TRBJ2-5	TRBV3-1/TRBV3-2	CASSQEVGGIPETQYF	TGTGCCAGCAGCCAAGAGGTCGGGGGAATTCCGGAGACCCAGTACTTC
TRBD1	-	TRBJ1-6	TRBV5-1	CASSLAAGGVSSPLHF	TGCGCCAGCAGCTTGGCCGCAGGGGGCGTGAGTTCACCCCTCCACTTT
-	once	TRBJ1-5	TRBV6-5	CASSPGLSNQPQHF	TGTGCCAGCAGTCCGGGGTTGAGCAATCAGCCCCAGCATTTT
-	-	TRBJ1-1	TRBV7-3	CASRQSRDKGHTEAFF	TGTGCCAGCAGACAATCCCGGGACAAGGGTCACACTGAAGCTTTCTTT
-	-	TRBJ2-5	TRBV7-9	CASSSPRKGGSETQYF	TGTGCCAGCAGCTCCCCAAGGAAAGGGGGTTCAGAGACCCAGTACTTC
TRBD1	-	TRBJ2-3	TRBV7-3	CASSSTGADTQYF	TGTGCCAGCAGCTCAACAGGGGCAGATACGCAGTATTTT